One sample yielded the 14 T cell receptor beta chains listed below, sequenced in a study of T-cell memory formation after mild COVID-19. TCRdb reanalysed the 5' RACE reads using MiXCR and keeps one entry per CDR3 protein. This sample has approximately 260,000 distinct CDR3 sequences, with approximately 18% found just once. Sample: PBMCs or a T cell subset sorted from them (not recorded which). These TCRs come from a man aged 18 to 29 who had mild COVID-19 (a few samples of this study predate the infection). Cell type and time point are not known.

This clonotype was detected only a few times. The chain employs TRBV5-6 and TRBJ2-1; 8 bases match TRBD1. V lost 0 bases to trimming and J lost 8 bases; unmatched junction nucleotides: 7. Per the germline V gene, CDR1 is SGHDT and CDR2 is YYEEEE. The CDR3 length is 15 residues. The CDR3 protein is CASSLVRTGSDEQFF. The CDR3 DNA reads as TGTGCCAGCAGCTTGGTGAGGACAGGGAGCGATGAGCAGTTCTTC.

This sequence joins TRBV20-1 and TRBJ1-5; a weak D match, TRBD1 (5 bases). This CDR3 spans 13 amino acids. Trimming pared 3 bases from V and 5 bases from J, leaving 11 bases between. CDR1 DFQATT and CDR2 SNEGSKA come from the germline V gene (reference sequence). The CDR3 DNA follows: TGCAGTGCTAGGGGGCTCGGCCATCAGCCCCAGCATTTT. The encoded protein is CSARGLGHQPQHF.

Concerning this clonotype itself: One end of the junction varies from germline; a read error may be responsible. The chain recombines TRBV11-2 with TRBJ2-1; 14 bases align to TRBD2. The germline V gene encodes CDR1 SGHAT and CDR2 FQNNGV. The CDR3 has 15 amino acids. The CDR3 bases are TGTGCCAGCAGCTCCCTGACTAGCGGGGGGGCCCCAGGGGTCTTC. Translating it yields CASSSLTSGGAPGVF. Together with reference TRBV11-2 and TRBJ2-1, the CDR3 gives the full variable domain: EAGVAQSPRYKIIEKRQSVAFWCNPISGHATLYWYQQILGQGPKLLIQFQNNGVVDDSQLPKDRFSAERLKGVDSTLKIQPAKLEDSAVYLCASSSLTSGGAPGVFGPGTRLTVL.

This clonotype was observed a handful of times. This chain connects TRBV20-1 to TRBJ2-1; either TRBD1 or TRBD2 may fit D (5 bases each). Germline values: CDR1 DFQATT, CDR2 SNEGSKA (reference sequence). The V end lost 3 bases, the J end lost 2 bases, and 14 bases lay between the germline ends. The CDR3 consists of 15 residues. This CDR3 reads CSASVPGRTYNEQFF. CDR3 bases: TGCAGTGCTAGCGTCCCGGGACGGACCTACAATGAGCAGTTCTTC.

The chain joins TRBV5-1 to TRBJ1-2; D gene unclear. Germline CDR1 is SGHRS and CDR2 is YFSETQ. The ends were cut back, 7 bases at V and 4 bases at J, with 11 bases in the middle. The CDR3 loop spans 12 amino acids. The CDR3 nucleotides are TGCGCCAGCCGAGAAGACGTCTATGGCTACACCTTC. Translating gives CASREDVYGYTF. The complete variable domain, with remaining parts taken from reference TRBV5-1 and TRBJ1-2, reads KAGVTQTPRYLIKTRGQQVTLSCSPISGHRSVSWYQQTPGQGLQFLFEYFSETQRNKGNFPGRFSGRQFSNSRSEMNVSTLELGDSALYLCASREDVYGYTFGSGTRLTVV.

The chain combines TRBV6-5 with TRBJ2-7; 8 bases are shared with TRBD1. The CDR3 has 15 residues. Germline values: CDR1 MNHEY, CDR2 SVGAGI. V trimming: 6 bases; J trimming: 0 bases; junction bases outside the gene matches: 7. CDR3: CASRPGTGPSYEQYV. The CDR3 coding sequence is TGTGCCAGCAGGCCAGGGACAGGTCCCTCCTACGAGCAGTACGTC.

The chain carries TRBV12-3 or TRBV12-4 and TRBJ2-5; no clear D. Trimming removed 3 bases from V and 4 bases from J, with 9 bases in between. This CDR3 region has 13 residues. The CDR3 sequence is CASSLIWGETQYF. The CDR3 nucleotides read TGTGCCAGCAGTTTGATTTGGGGAGAGACCCAGTACTTC.

This clonotype was recorded many times. V gene TRBV14 combines with J gene TRBJ2-3; D is ambiguous. V dropped 4 bases and J dropped 0 bases, with 11 bases sitting between them. This CDR3 is built from 15 residues. The germline CDR1 and CDR2 sequences are SGHDN and FVKESK. The CDR3 sequence: CASSRYRASTDTQYF. The CDR3 nucleotides read TGTGCCAGCAGCCGATATAGAGCTAGCACAGATACGCAGTATTTT.

This clonotype was counted between two and nine times. This chain uses TRBV12-3 or TRBV12-4 with TRBJ2-5, with 10 positions matching TRBD1. The CDR3 sequence is 15 residues long. The V and J ends lost 5 bases and 6 bases, in that order; junction bases with no gene match: 9. The CDR3 loop reads CASSAPGQGMKTQYF. The CDR3, as DNA: TGTGCCAGCAGTGCGCCGGGACAGGGGATGAAGACCCAGTACTTC.

The chain uses TRBV6-2 or TRBV6-3 and TRBJ2-1; no clear D gene. From germline, CDR1 is MNHEY and CDR2 SVGEGT. The CDR3 runs 16 residues. The germline V and J ends were trimmed by 1 base and 0 bases, with 10 bases remaining between them. The CDR3 DNA follows: TGTGCCAGCAGTTACTGGGTGGGTAGCTCCTACAATGAGCAGTTCTTC. Amino acid sequence: CASSYWVGSSYNEQFF.

J is TRBJ1-4 and V is TRBV5-1; D perhaps matches TRBD1 (6 bases). The CDR3 loop spans 17 amino acids. Per the germline V gene, CDR1 is SGHRS and CDR2 is YFSETQ. V lost 0 bases, J lost 5 bases, and 17 bases lay in between. The CDR3 region is CASSLDRAFVRNEKLFF. In nucleotides, the CDR3 is TGCGCCAGCAGCTTGGACAGGGCTTTTGTACGGAATGAAAAACTGTTTTTT.

The V and J genes are TRBV6-5 and TRBJ2-1, with D unclear. V lost 2 bases, J lost 4 bases, and 9 bases lay in between. CDR1 is MNHEY, CDR2 SVGAGI, per germline. CDR3 length equals 14 residues. The DNA of the CDR3 is TGTGCCAGCAGTTACACGGACGCTTACAATGAGCAGTTCTTC. Translation gives CASSYTDAYNEQFF.

This clonotype was picked up many times. The V call is TRBV5-1, the J call TRBJ2-7; 7 bases match TRBD1. Trimming cost V 3 bases and J 0 bases; bases outside gene matches: 6. Germline-derived CDR1 and CDR2 are SGHRS and YFSETQ. The CDR3 is 15 amino acids. The CDR3 region has the DNA TGCGCCAGCAGCTGGACAGGATCCCCCTCCTACGAGCAGTACTTC. Protein sequence: CASSWTGSPSYEQYF.

The gene calls are TRBV4-1 and TRBJ1-1; no definite D call. CDR3 length: 15 residues. The V end was cut by 1 base, the J end by 1 base, with 10 bases between. Germline V CDR1 and CDR2: MGHRA, YSYEKL. The CDR3 nucleotides are TGCGCCAGCAGCCAAGGGCCTTCAACGAACACTGAAGCTTTCTTT. Translated: CASSQGPSTNTEAFF.